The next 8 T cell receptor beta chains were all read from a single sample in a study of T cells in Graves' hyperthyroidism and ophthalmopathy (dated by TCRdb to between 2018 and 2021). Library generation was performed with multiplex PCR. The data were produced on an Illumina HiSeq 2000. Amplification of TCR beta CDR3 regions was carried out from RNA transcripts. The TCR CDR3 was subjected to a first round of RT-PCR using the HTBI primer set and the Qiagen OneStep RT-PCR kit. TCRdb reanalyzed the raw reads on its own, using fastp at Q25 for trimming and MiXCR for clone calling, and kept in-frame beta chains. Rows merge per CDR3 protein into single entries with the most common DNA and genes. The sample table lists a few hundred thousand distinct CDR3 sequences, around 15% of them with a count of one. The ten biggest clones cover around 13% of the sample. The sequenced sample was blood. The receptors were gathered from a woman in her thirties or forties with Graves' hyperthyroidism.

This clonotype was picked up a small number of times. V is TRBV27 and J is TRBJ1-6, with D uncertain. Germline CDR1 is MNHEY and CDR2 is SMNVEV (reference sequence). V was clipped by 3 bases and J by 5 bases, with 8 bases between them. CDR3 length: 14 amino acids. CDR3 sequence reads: CASSFDSNNSPLHF. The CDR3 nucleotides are TGTGCCAGCAGTTTTGATTCGAATAATTCACCCCTCCACTTT.

DNA for the CDR3: TGTGCCAGCAGCCCGCGGGTCGGGGGATTTGGAGAGACCCAGTACTTC. Residues: CASSPRVGGFGETQYF. This chain uses TRBV12-3 or TRBV12-4 with TRBJ2-5; weak D call: TRBD2 (6 bases). The CDR3 is made up of 16 amino acids. Trimming removed 6 bases from V and 4 bases from J, with 21 bases in between.

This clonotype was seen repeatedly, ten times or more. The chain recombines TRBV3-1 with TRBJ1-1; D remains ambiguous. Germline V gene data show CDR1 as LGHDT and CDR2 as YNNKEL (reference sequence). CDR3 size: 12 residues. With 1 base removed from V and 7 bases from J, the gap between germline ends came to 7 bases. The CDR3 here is CASSQGRNEAFF. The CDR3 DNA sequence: TGTGCCAGCAGCCAAGGCCGGAATGAAGCTTTCTTT. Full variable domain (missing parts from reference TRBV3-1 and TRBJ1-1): DTAVSQTPKYLVTQMGNDKSIKCEQNLGHDTMYWYKQDSKKFLKIMFSYNNKELIINETVPNRFSPKSPDKAHLNLHINSLELGDSAVYFCASSQGRNEAFFGQGTRLTVV.

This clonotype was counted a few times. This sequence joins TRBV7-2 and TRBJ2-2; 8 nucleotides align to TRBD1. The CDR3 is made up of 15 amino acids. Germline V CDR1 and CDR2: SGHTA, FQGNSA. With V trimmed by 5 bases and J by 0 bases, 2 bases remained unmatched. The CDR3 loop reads CASSQGATNTGELFF. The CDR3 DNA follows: TGTGCCAGCAGCCAGGGGGCTACGAACACCGGGGAGCTGTTTTTT.

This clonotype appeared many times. CDR3 in DNA: TGCGCCAGCAGGGCCGGACAGGCAGTACGGGAAGCTTTCTTT. Translated, it gives CASRAGQAVREAFF. The V and J genes are TRBV5-1 and TRBJ1-1; TRBD1 matches at 7 bases. The V gene end was trimmed by 5 bases and the J gene end by 8 bases; junction bases not matched to a gene: 12. The CDR3 has 14 amino acids. CDR1 is SGHRS and CDR2 is YFSETQ in the germline V gene.

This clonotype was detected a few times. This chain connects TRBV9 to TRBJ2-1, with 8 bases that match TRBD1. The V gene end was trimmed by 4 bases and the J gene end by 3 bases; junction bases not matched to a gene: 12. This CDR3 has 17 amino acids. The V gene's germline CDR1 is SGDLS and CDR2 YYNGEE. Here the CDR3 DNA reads TGTGCCAGCAGCATAAATTCCGGGACAGGATTCTACAATGAGCAGTTCTTC. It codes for CASSINSGTGFYNEQFF.

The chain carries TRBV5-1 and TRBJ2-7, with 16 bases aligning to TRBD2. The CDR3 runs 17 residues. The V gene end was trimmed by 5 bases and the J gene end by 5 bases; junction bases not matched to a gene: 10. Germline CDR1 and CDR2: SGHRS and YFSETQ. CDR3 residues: CASRRAGTSGRANEQYF. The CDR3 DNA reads TGCGCCAGCAGAAGAGCCGGGACTAGCGGGAGGGCTAACGAGCAGTACTTC.

The DNA for the CDR3 is TGTGCCAGTAGTATAGATTCGAGGTATGAGCAGTTCTTC. Protein: CASSIDSRYEQFF. The V gene is TRBV19, the J gene TRBJ2-1, with unresolved D. The V gene lost 0 bases and the J gene lost 8 bases, with 8 bases spanning the gap. This CDR3 spans 13 amino acids. Germline-derived CDR1 and CDR2 are LNHDA and SQIVND (reference sequence).